This T cell receptor beta chain is drawn from a study of OX40 agonist ivuxolimab in advanced cancers. Study summary: Patients were roughly 83% male with ages roughly 20 to 85, mean roughly 64.

With respect to this clone: Its matching antigen is unknown.

The data were produced by immunoSEQ multiplex PCR, yet TCRdb's version contains in-frame clones alone and is incomplete. The profile covers 65,000 to 75,000 clones, with approximately 84% appearing a single time and 2% to 2.5% taken by the ten largest. Broader study findings: CD4+ and CD8+ blood T cells expanded clonally by week 6 at 0.1 to 3.0 mg/kg.

This CDR3 contains 13 residues. J lost 5 bases, V lost 4 bases, and 4 bases had no gene match. Germline CDR1 is SGHTA and CDR2 is FQGTGA. The source material was CD4+ or CD8+ T cells sorted from blood, sampled in a trial of the OX40 agonist ivuxolimab. V and J are TRBV7-3 and TRBJ2-5, with 7 nucleotides matching TRBD1. The TCR sequence derives from an adult with an advanced solid tumor such as melanoma, head and neck, liver or kidney cancer. This chain's CDR3 is CASSSGQLETQYF. For the CDR3, the DNA is TGTGCCAGCAGCTCGGGACAGCTGGAGACCCAGTACTTC.